This T cell receptor (beta chain) was recovered during a study of CD8+ T cells in alopecia areata (dated by TCRdb to the late 2010s). Background on the whole study: Treated patients were enrolled in an open-label pilot trial of oral tofacitinib at 5 to 10 mg twice daily for moderate-to-severe alopecia areata. High-throughput TCRbeta sequencing was used to examine T cell clonal expansion in alopecia areata in both the C3H/HeJ mouse model and human patients. Tofacitinib was administered for 6 to 18 months, and 6 months of follow-up off drug were then conducted to assess delayed response and recurrence. The SALT score, which quantifies the percentage of affected scalp surface area, was used to measure disease severity in treated patients. RNA was extracted with the PAXgene miRNA kit for fixed scalp, the miRNeasy kit for PBMCs, and the RNeasy kit for mouse skin. On the human side, TCRbeta sequencing was run on scalp tissue and on sorted CD4+ and CD8+ peripheral blood T cells from healthy controls and from alopecia areata patients with either patchy or totalis/universalis disease. Amplification of TCRbeta CDR3 regions was done by immunoSEQ multiplex PCR using 35 Vbeta forward primers and 13 Jbeta reverse primers. Patients on tofacitinib were biopsied at baseline and after 4 and 24 weeks of treatment, and several of the patients also had a later scalp biopsy. Scalp clonality was compared across normal scalp (n=4), patchy alopecia areata scalp (n=8), and alopecia totalis/universalis scalp (n=8). What the work shows at the level of the full study, not this receptor alone: During tofacitinib treatment, many expanded lesional clones stuck around in both scalp and blood, and this persistence may partly explain why relapse happens after treatment is stopped. Tofacitinib significantly decreased scalp clonality and the number of expanded CD8+ clones among the top 100 scalp clones. Unlike mouse skin, which is dominated by gammadelta T cells, normal human skin has resident alphabeta T cells that are also sequenced, and this complicates analysis of the scalp TCR repertoire. Compared with normal scalp, lesional scalp had higher clonality and more expanded CD8+ clones, particularly in alopecia totalis/universalis, a pattern that suggests antigenic drive. Shared TCR sequences between patients were less evident than in mice, which may be partly attributable to HLA diversity in the patient population. The treated cohort was small, with a single nonresponder, so links between baseline CD8+ expansion and response need larger studies.

Comment on this clone: Its antigen specificity is not known. Per-nucleotide qualities are absent, and no much larger clonotype sits a single base away.

The CDR3 runs 16 residues from the cysteine to the phenylalanine. Kept here is only the CDR3 DNA, which spans 48 bases and is read in frame from base 1. CDR1 SGHDT and CDR2 YYEEEE are derived from the germline V gene. At the junction V is shortened by 0 bases and J by 0 bases, with 10 bases in between. Libraries were built with the immunoSEQ multiplex PCR assay. For TCR sequencing, RNA was extracted from every sample and reverse transcribed into cDNA to serve as template. First-strand cDNA was synthesized using SuperScript III with a 2:1 mix of oligo-dT and random hexamers. A synthetic immune receptor repertoire was used to gauge amplification bias, and whatever bias remained was removed computationally. The authors processed their data as follows. Raw reads were preprocessed to remove errors, and CDR3 was defined according to IMGT conventions as the region from the conserved cysteine to phenylalanine. Clonality was calculated as 1 minus Shannon entropy normalized by log2 of the number of productive unique TCRs. CD4 or CD8 identity of scalp clones was inferred by cross-referencing scalp TCRbeta sequences with sorted blood CD4 and CD8 repertoires. In TCRdb, the immuneACCESS table is reduced to in-frame sequences with V and J assigned. These tables do not hold every clone; where another copy was compared, an unresolved V gene accounts for under half, and the others remain unexplained. The V and J calls and clone size come from that table; D and trimming were worked out from the DNA. Across this sample there are tens of thousands of clones, with about two thirds seen only once. The biggest ten clones account for 17% of the sample.

Reading the label with the study, this specimen's treatment or condition is: oral pan-JAK inhibitor, 5-10 mg twice daily. Lesional scalp punch biopsies and peripheral blood were obtained from alopecia areata patients. After PBMCs were isolated by density centrifugation and stained for CD3, CD4 and CD8, a FACSAria was used to sort CD4+ and CD8+ T cells. This TCR came from a human donor with alopecia areata. The sequences come from CD8+ T cells sorted from blood, collected around week 44, from a patient treated with tofacitinib. The chain links TRBV5-6 with TRBJ2-4; the D gene is unclear. This receptor has the CDR3 CASSLAVALAKNIQYF. The nucleotide sequence is TGTGCCAGCAGCTTGGCCGTAGCACTAGCCAAAAACATTCAGTACTTC.